This TCR beta chain is drawn from a study of T cells expressing NK-cell markers. Overall study: Source material for TCR beta repertoires consisted of sorted CD3+CD56+NKG2C+, CD3+CD56+NKG2C- and CD3+CD56-NKG2C+ T cells. Just one sequenced donor of eight was HCMV-seronegative, while seven were seropositive. Overall study findings and caveats: One observes that, in several donors, these clonotypes were also the leading ones within the CD3+CD56-NKG2C+ fraction.

For each CDR3 protein, TCRdb gives one entry from its re-call of the 5' RACE reads, without DNA. Found here are 500,000 to 700,000 distinct CDR3 sequences; the top ten clones hold roughly 3.5%. The CDR3 length is 16 residues. Germline loops: CDR1 MDHEN, CDR2 SYDVKM. As regards this clonotype: The antigen is unknown.

The sequencing input was blood T cells: a sorted CD56 or NKG2C T cell subset, CD4+ or CD8+ T cells, or bulk PBMC T cells (not recorded which). This TCR came from a man between 18 and 35 years old in good health. This chain uses TRBV28 with TRBJ2-1; TCRdb's D call of TRBD1 is untestable without DNA. This CDR3 is CASSFEGQGIDNEQFF.